One sample yielded the 31 T cell receptor beta chains listed below, sequenced in a study of blood T cells in healthy people across ages. A sample-barcoded 5' primer and a J-beta primer mix were used in a second PCR of about 7 to 12 cycles. Via MiXCR, TCRdb re-called the 5' RACE reads, giving one row per CDR3 protein. The sample lists hundreds of thousands of distinct CDR3 sequences, about a third occurring once. Sample: blood. The source is a woman aged 80 or over in good health.

The chain has TRBV7-2 and TRBJ1-2, with TRBD1 identical over 8 bases. J gave up 4 bases and V 5 bases, and 9 bases lay outside the gene matches. Looked up from germline, CDR1 is SGHTA and CDR2 is FQGNSA. The CDR3 extends over 15 amino acids. The CDR3 DNA reads as TGTGCCAGCAGCCAGGGGACAGGAGCCTGCTATGGCTACACCTTC. Its protein product is CASSQGTGACYGYTF.

There are many counts of this clonotype. The chain combines TRBV4-1 with TRBJ1-5; TRBD1 is a possible D gene (5 bases). This CDR3 is built from 16 residues. Trimming took off 1 base at V and 7 bases at J, with 17 bases between the two ends. CDR1 MGHRA and CDR2 YSYEKL come from the germline V gene. The CDR3 sequence is CASSQGVAGLGQPQHF. In DNA form, the CDR3 reads TGCGCCAGCAGCCAAGGAGTCGCAGGGCTAGGCCAGCCCCAGCATTTT.

The rearrangement joins TRBV20-1 to TRBJ2-3; D possibly corresponds to TRBD2 (5 bases). Germline CDR1 DFQATT, CDR2 SNEGSKA (reference sequence). The CDR3 length is 14 residues. V shed 6 bases and J shed 4 bases, with 17 bases lying between them. CDR3 sequence: CSAQSSGGSDTQYF. DNA of the CDR3: TGCAGTGCCCAGTCCAGCGGCGGTTCAGATACGCAGTATTTT.

This clonotype was seen repeatedly, ten times or more. This chain links TRBV5-6 with TRBJ2-5, with TRBD2 matching 7 bases. J lost 4 bases, V lost 3 bases, and 9 bases had no gene match. Germline V lookup: CDR1 SGHDT, CDR2 YYEEEE. The CDR3 extends over 15 amino acids. The CDR3 spells CASSWDDWGGETQYF. In DNA form, the CDR3 reads TGTGCCAGCAGCTGGGATGATTGGGGGGGAGAGACCCAGTACTTC.

Concerning this clonotype itself: This could be a read error, since a much larger clone is one nucleotide away. Here the CDR3 reads CASSQDRGDEQYF. CDR3 DNA sequence: TGTGCTAGCAGCCAAGACAGGGGGGATGAGCAGTACTTC. The rearrangement links TRBV7-7 to TRBJ2-7, with 9 bases lining up with TRBD1. Germline values: CDR1 SSHAT, CDR2 FNYEAQ (reference sequence). The CDR3 runs 13 residues.

This clonotype was seen just once. The V call is TRBV10-3, the J call TRBJ2-5, with 7 positions matching TRBD2. The J call may not be correct, given that the DNA end is closer to TRBJ2-7. This CDR3 has 13 amino acids. From germline, CDR1 is ENHRY and CDR2 SYGVKD. The CDR3 nucleotides read TGTGCCATCAGAGAAACTAGCGCAAACGAGCAGTACTTC. Its protein product is CAIRETSANEQYF.

This clonotype was seen ten or more times. The rearrangement joins TRBV5-1 to TRBJ2-7, with 9 bases matching TRBD1. Trimming took 4 bases from V and 2 from J; bases not matched to a gene: 4. Germline CDR1 is SGHRS and CDR2 is YFSETQ. The CDR3 loop spans 14 amino acids. The CDR3 loop reads CASSQTGGTYEQYF. CDR3 sequence (DNA): TGCGCCAGCAGCCAGACAGGGGGGACCTACGAGCAGTACTTC.

This clonotype was recorded many times. The chain carries TRBV9 and TRBJ1-4; unclear D gene. V was pared by 3 bases and J by 6 bases, with 15 bases between. The CDR3 is 15 amino acids. CDR1 SGDLS and CDR2 YYNGEE come from the germline V gene. DNA of the CDR3: TGTGCCAGCAGCGACCCCGGGAAGGCAGATGAAAAACTGTTTTTT. This gives the protein CASSDPGKADEKLFF. Full variable domain (rest looked up from reference TRBV9 and TRBJ1-4): DSGVTQTPKHLITATGQRVTLRCSPRSGDLSVYWYQQSLDQGLQFLIQYYNGEERAKGNILERFSAQQFPDLHSELNLSSLELGDSALYFCASSDPGKADEKLFFGSGTQLSVL.

This clonotype was counted only a few times. The chain joins TRBV30 to TRBJ1-5; TRBD1 agrees at 7 bases. Trimming removed 0 bases from V and 4 bases from J; junction bases left unmatched: 3. Germline CDR1 is GTSNPN and CDR2 is SVGIG (reference sequence). The CDR3 loop spans 14 amino acids. CDR3 DNA sequence: TGTGCCTGGAGTGTCTACAGGGGAAATCAGCCCCAGCATTTT. Translation gives CAWSVYRGNQPQHF. Together with reference TRBV30 and TRBJ1-5, the CDR3 gives the full variable domain: SQTIHQWPATLVQPVGSPLSLECTVEGTSNPNLYWYRQAAGRGLQLLFYSVGIGQISSEVPQNLSASRPQDRQFILSSKKLLLSDSGFYLCAWSVYRGNQPQHFGDGTRLSIL.

There are many counts of this clonotype. The chain employs TRBV20-1 and TRBJ1-6; possibly TRBD1 for D (5 bases). Germline V gene data show CDR1 as DFQATT and CDR2 as SNEGSKA (reference sequence). The ends were cut back, 5 bases at V and 7 bases at J, with 15 bases in the middle. The CDR3 runs 14 residues. CDR3 loop: CSAHGGAGNSPLHF. CDR3 bases: TGCAGTGCTCATGGTGGGGCGGGCAATTCACCCCTCCACTTT.

In this sample, this clonotype turned up many times. V is TRBV20-1 and J is TRBJ1-6, with no clear D. From germline, CDR1 is DFQATT and CDR2 SNEGSKA (reference sequence). Trimming stripped 1 base from V and 6 bases from J, with 10 bases between. This CDR3 has 14 residues. The CDR3 nucleotides are TGCAGTGCTAGAGTTGAACAGCCTAATTCACCCCTCCACTTT. Protein sequence: CSARVEQPNSPLHF.

The chain joins TRBV7-2 to TRBJ2-5; TRBD2 matches at 9 bases. J lost 2 bases, V lost 1 base, and 5 bases had no gene match. The CDR3 extends over 16 amino acids. Per germline, CDR1 SGHTA and CDR2 FQGNSA. The CDR3 bases are TGTGCCAGCAGCTTAGAGGCGGGGGGGCCTCAAGAGACCCAGTACTTC. Residues: CASSLEAGGPQETQYF.

This clonotype was detected only a few times. V is TRBV6-1 and J is TRBJ1-5; a possible D gene is TRBD1 (5 bases). The germline CDR1 and CDR2 sequences are MNHNS and SASEGT. The CDR3 consists of 17 residues. V lost 2 bases to trimming and J lost 5 bases, with 19 bases between them. The CDR3 DNA reads as TGTGCCAGCAGTGAATCAATCCAAGGACATCGTGATCAGCCCCAGCATTTT. This sequence encodes CASSESIQGHRDQPQHF.

Ten or more counts support this clonotype. V and J are TRBV27 and TRBJ2-7; 11 nucleotides line up with TRBD1. With 9 bases clipped from V and 6 bases from J, the junction kept 16 bases outside the gene matches. Germline V CDR1 and CDR2: MNHEY, SMNVEV (reference sequence). This CDR3 has 16 residues. The CDR3 DNA sequence: TGTGCCAGTCGTTTAACCCCCGGGACAGGGGGTATCGAGCAGTACTTC. Translated, it gives CASRLTPGTGGIEQYF.

This clonotype was picked up a small number of times. V and J are TRBV25-1 and TRBJ1-2; no firm D call. Germline loops: CDR1 MGHDK, CDR2 SYGVNS. The CDR3 covers 14 residues. The V end was cut by 6 bases, the J end by 4 bases, with 15 bases between. CDR3 sequence: CASSPTQSFYGYTF. The CDR3 nucleotides read TGTGCCAGCAGCCCTACACAAAGCTTCTATGGCTACACCTTC.

With regard to this clonotype: This may come from a read error, since a much larger clone is one base off. The chain employs TRBV5-4 and TRBJ2-3; 10 bases line up with TRBD1. Germline lookup yields CDR1 SGHNT and CDR2 YYREEE (reference sequence). The CDR3 runs to 15 residues. The V gene end was trimmed by 3 bases and the J gene end by 2 bases; junction bases not matched to a gene: 3. CDR3 bases: TGTGCCAGCAGCTGGGGGACAGGGGCCACAGATACGCAGTATTTT. As protein: CASSWGTGATDTQYF.

This clonotype occurred many times. The chain is built from TRBV20-1 and TRBJ2-3; 13 bases line up with TRBD2. Germline V gene data show CDR1 as DFQATT and CDR2 as SNEGSKA (reference sequence). The CDR3 is made up of 16 amino acids. The junction had 5 bases not matched to a gene; V was cut back by 0 bases and J by 5 bases. CDR3 residues: CSARDPGTSGKDTQYF. CDR3 in DNA: TGCAGTGCTAGAGATCCCGGGACTAGCGGGAAAGATACGCAGTATTTT.

This clonotype was recorded a few times. A read error is possible here, since a much larger clone lies one base away. The rearrangement links TRBV4-2 to TRBJ1-4; 10 nucleotides align to TRBD1. CDR1 LGHNA and CDR2 YNFKEQ come from the germline V gene. The CDR3 loop spans 16 amino acids. DNA of the CDR3: TGTGCCAGCAGCCAGAACCCGGGACAGGGGAATGAAAAACGGTTTTTT. Translated: CASSQNPGQGNEKRFF.

This clonotype has only one observation. The chain couples TRBV28 to TRBJ1-1, with 10 bases matching TRBD1. V shed 3 bases, J shed 0 bases, and the junction held 7 bases outside the gene matches. The CDR3 runs 17 residues. CDR1 MDHEN and CDR2 SYDVKM come from the germline V gene. The CDR3 DNA follows: TGTGCCAGCAGTTTCTCCGGGACAGGGGCTATGAACACTGAAGCTTTCTTT. Translated: CASSFSGTGAMNTEAFF. Together with reference TRBV28 and TRBJ1-1, the CDR3 gives the full variable domain: DVKVTQSSRYLVKRTGEKVFLECVQDMDHENMFWYRQDPGLGLRLIYFSYDVKMKEKGDIPEGYSVSREKKERFSLILESASTNQTSMYLCASSFSGTGAMNTEAFFGQGTRLTVV.

This clonotype was seen repeatedly, ten times or more. The chain joins TRBV12-5 to TRBJ1-6; D ambiguous. Trimming cost V 6 bases and J 7 bases, with 10 bases left between them. The CDR3 runs to 13 residues. CDR1 is LGHNT and CDR2 is FRNRAP in the germline V gene. CDR3 in DNA: TGTGCTAGTGGGCAGGTGGAAAATTCACCCCTCCACTTT. This gives the protein CASGQVENSPLHF.

This clonotype was seen ten or more times. The V call is TRBV20-1, the J call TRBJ2-7, with D maybe TRBD2 (6 bases). Germline V gene lookup returns CDR1 DFQATT and CDR2 SNEGSKA (reference sequence). V gave up 4 bases and J gave up 6 bases, with 16 bases separating them. The CDR3 is made up of 13 amino acids. CDR3 in DNA: TGCAGTGCTACCGGGACTCAAGACGGCGAGCAGTACTTC. Amino acid sequence: CSATGTQDGEQYF.

The rearrangement uses TRBV2 and TRBJ1-5; TRBD1 matches at 7 bases. V was pared by 10 bases and J by 5 bases, with 11 bases of the junction left unmatched. The CDR3 runs to 14 residues. Germline lookup yields CDR1 SNHLY and CDR2 FYNNEI. CDR3 residues: CATSADREYQPQHF. The CDR3 DNA follows: TGTGCCACCTCAGCTGACAGGGAGTATCAGCCCCAGCATTTT.

The chain employs TRBV6-2 or TRBV6-3 and TRBJ2-6, with D uncertain. Germline CDR1 is MNHEY and CDR2 is SVGEGT. The CDR3 consists of 13 residues. The V end was cut by 7 bases, the J end by 4 bases, with 8 bases between. The CDR3 here is CASNPAGANVLTF. CDR3 nucleotide sequence: TGTGCCAGCAACCCAGCAGGGGCCAACGTCCTGACTTTC.

In this sample, this clonotype turned up many times. V usage is TRBV12-3 or TRBV12-4 and J usage is TRBJ2-1, with 11 bases aligning to TRBD2. CDR3 length: 16 residues. The V and J ends lost 7 bases and 1 base, in that order; junction bases with no gene match: 6. The DNA for the CDR3 is TGTGCCAGCACCATTAGCGGGGGGGCGTCCTACAATGAGCAGTTCTTC. This encodes CASTISGGASYNEQFF.

The CDR3 spells CSAESPGGMGEAFF. The CDR3 coding sequence is TGCAGTGCGGAATCACCAGGGGGCATGGGTGAAGCTTTCTTT. This sequence joins TRBV20-1 and TRBJ1-1; 8 bases agree with TRBD1. There are 14 residues in the CDR3. With V trimmed by 6 bases and J by 7 bases, 13 bases remained unmatched. Germline lookup yields CDR1 DFQATT and CDR2 SNEGSKA (reference sequence).

The gene calls are TRBV10-3 and TRBJ2-2; D tentatively reads TRBD1 or TRBD2 (6 bases each). V lost 2 bases and J lost 5, with 9 bases in between. Germline V gives CDR1 ENHRY, CDR2 SYGVKD. CDR3 length: 14 residues. CDR3 sequence (DNA): TGTGCCATCAGTGAGGGGGGGCTGACCGGGGAGCTGTTTTTT. Protein sequence: CAISEGGLTGELFF.

This clonotype was recorded at least ten times. The chain combines TRBV30 with TRBJ1-1, with no clear D. V gave up 5 bases and J gave up 3 bases, with 7 bases separating them. CDR3 length equals 11 residues. The germline V gene encodes CDR1 GTSNPN and CDR2 SVGIG (reference sequence). The CDR3 reads CAWGGDTEAFF. For the CDR3, the DNA is TGTGCCTGGGGTGGAGACACTGAAGCTTTCTTT.

A few counts support this clonotype. V is TRBV9 and J is TRBJ1-4; D not certain. The V end lost 3 bases, the J end lost 1 base, and 13 bases lay between the germline ends. Germline V CDR1 and CDR2: SGDLS, YYNGEE. The CDR3 spans 16 residues. CDR3 sequence reads: CASSGELQRTNEKLFF. For the CDR3, the DNA is TGTGCCAGCAGCGGCGAATTACAGAGAACTAATGAAAAACTGTTTTTT.

This clonotype was counted ten times or more. J is TRBJ1-2 and V is TRBV4-3, with D tentatively TRBD1 (5 bases). This CDR3 region has 15 residues. Germline V CDR1 and CDR2: LGHNA, YSLEER. V was pared by 0 bases and J by 8 bases, with 16 bases between. The CDR3 protein is CASSQDQGPRYGYTF. The CDR3, as DNA: TGCGCCAGCAGCCAAGATCAGGGACCCCGCTACGGCTACACCTTC.

Of note for this clonotype: Just one base apart from a much larger clone, this may be a read error. This CDR3 is CASSLVTSGGTLRTQYF. CDR3 sequence (DNA): TGTGCCAGCAGCTTAGTCACGAGCGGGGGGACACTACGGACCCAGTACTTC. The rearrangement joins TRBV7-8 to TRBJ2-5; 9 bases map to TRBD2. In germline, CDR1 is SGHVS, CDR2 FQNEAQ. CDR3 length: 17 amino acids. V trimming: 1 base; J trimming: 7 bases; junction bases outside the gene matches: 13.

J is TRBJ2-5 and V is TRBV20-1, with TRBD1 matching over 12 bases. Germline CDR1 reads DFQATT; CDR2 reads SNEGSKA (reference sequence). The CDR3 totals 15 residues. J lost 3 bases, V lost 5 bases, and 7 bases had no gene match. CDR3 in amino acids: CSASPGTGGKETQYF. CDR3 in DNA: TGCAGTGCTTCCCCGGGGACAGGGGGCAAAGAGACCCAGTACTTC.